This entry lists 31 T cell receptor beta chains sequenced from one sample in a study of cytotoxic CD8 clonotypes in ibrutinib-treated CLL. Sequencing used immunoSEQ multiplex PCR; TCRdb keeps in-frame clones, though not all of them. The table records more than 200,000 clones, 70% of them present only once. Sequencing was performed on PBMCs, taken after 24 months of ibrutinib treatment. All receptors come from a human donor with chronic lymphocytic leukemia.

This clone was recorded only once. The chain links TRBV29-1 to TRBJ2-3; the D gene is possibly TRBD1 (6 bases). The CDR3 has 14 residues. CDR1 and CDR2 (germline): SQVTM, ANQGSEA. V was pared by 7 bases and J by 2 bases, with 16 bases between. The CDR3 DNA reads TGCAGCGCTCGTCCAGGGGCCTCCACAGATACGCAGTATTTT. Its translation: CSARPGASTDTQYF.

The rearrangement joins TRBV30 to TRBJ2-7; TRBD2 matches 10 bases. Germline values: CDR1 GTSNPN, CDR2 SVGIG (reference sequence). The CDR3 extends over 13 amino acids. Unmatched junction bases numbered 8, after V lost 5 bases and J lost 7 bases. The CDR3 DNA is TGTGCCTGGTCTAGCGGGAGTTTGGATGAGCAGTACTTC. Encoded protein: CAWSSGSLDEQYF.

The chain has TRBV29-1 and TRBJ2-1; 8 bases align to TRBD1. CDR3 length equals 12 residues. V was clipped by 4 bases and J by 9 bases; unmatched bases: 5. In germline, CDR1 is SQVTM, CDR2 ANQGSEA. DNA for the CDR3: TGCAGCGTTGCTGCAGGGGGCGGTGAGCAGTTCTTC. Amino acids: CSVAAGGGEQFF.

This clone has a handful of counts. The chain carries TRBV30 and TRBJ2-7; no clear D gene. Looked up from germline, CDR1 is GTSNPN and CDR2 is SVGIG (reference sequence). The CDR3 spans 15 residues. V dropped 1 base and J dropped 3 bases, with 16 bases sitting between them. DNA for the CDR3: TGTGCCTGGAGTGGCGACCGGTCAAGGTACTACGAGCAGTACTTC. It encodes CAWSGDRSRYYEQYF.

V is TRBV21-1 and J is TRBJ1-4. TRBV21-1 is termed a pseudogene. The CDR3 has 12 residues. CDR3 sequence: CASSKGEEKLFF. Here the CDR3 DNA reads TGTGCCAGCAGCAAAGGGGAGGAAAAACTGTTTTTT.

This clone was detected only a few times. The CDR3 DNA is TGTGCCAGCTCCTTGGATAACGAGCAGTACTTC. Translation: CASSLDNEQYF. The chain joins TRBV18 to TRBJ2-7; D gene ambiguous. From germline, CDR1 is KGHSH and CDR2 LQKENI. The CDR3 covers 11 residues. Trimming shortened V by 6 bases and J by 5 bases, and 8 bases separated the two germline ends.

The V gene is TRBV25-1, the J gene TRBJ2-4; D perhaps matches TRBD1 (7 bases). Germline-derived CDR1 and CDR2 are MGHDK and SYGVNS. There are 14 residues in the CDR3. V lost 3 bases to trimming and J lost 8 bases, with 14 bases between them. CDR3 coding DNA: TGTGCCAGCAGTGATGCGGAGGGGGCGGACATTCAGTACTTC. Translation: CASSDAEGADIQYF.

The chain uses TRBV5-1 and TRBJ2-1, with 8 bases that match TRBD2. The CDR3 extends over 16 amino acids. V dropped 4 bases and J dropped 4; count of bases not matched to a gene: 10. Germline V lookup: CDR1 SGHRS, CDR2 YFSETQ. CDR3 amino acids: CASSDLFSGVYNEQFF. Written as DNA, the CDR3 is TGCGCCAGCAGCGACCTCTTTAGCGGGGTTTACAATGAGCAGTTCTTC.

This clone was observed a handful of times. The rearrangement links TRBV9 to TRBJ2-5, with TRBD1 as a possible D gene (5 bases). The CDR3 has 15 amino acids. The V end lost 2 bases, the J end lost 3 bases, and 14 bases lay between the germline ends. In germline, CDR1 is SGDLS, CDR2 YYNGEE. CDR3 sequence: CASSVTAGPEETQYF. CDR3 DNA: TGTGCCAGCAGCGTGACCGCAGGGCCCGAAGAGACCCAGTACTTC.

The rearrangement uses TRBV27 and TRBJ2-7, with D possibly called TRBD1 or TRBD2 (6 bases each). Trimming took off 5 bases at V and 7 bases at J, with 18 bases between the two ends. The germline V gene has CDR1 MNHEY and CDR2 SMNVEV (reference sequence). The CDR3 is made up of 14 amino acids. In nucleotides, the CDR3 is TGTGCCAGCAGTCCTCGGGTGGGGGCGGGGGAGCAGTACTTC. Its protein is CASSPRVGAGEQYF.

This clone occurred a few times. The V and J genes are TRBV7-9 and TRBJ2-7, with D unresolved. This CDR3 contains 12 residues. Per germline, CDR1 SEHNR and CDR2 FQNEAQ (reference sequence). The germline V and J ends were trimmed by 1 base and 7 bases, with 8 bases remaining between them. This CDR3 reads CASSLGPREQYF. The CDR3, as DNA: TGTGCCAGCAGCTTAGGCCCGAGGGAGCAGTACTTC.

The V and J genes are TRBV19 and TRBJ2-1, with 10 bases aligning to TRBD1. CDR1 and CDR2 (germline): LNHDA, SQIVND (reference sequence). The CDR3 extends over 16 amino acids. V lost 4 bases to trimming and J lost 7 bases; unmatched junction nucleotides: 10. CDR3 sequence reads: CASSSRRDRGWNEQFF. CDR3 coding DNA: TGTGCCAGTAGTAGCCGCCGGGACAGGGGATGGAATGAGCAGTTCTTC.

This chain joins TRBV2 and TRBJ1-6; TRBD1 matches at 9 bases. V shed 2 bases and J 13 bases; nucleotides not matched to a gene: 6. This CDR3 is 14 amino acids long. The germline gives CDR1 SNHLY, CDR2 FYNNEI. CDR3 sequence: CASSERDRVSPLHF. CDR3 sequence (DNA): TGTGCCAGCAGTGAAAGGGACAGGGTTTCGCCCCTCCACTTT.

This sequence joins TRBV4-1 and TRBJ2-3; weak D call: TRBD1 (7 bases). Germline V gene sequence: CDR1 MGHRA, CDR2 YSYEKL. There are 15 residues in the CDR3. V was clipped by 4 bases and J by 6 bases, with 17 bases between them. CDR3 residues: CASSPERQGGDTQYF. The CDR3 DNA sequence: TGCGCCAGCAGCCCCGAACGACAGGGAGGCGATACGCAGTATTTT.

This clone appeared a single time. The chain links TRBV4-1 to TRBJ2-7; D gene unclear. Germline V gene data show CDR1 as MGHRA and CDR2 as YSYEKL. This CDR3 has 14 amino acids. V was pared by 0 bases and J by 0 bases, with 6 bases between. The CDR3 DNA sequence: TGCGCCAGCAGCCAAGATAGACGCTCCTACGAGCAGTACTTC. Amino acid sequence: CASSQDRRSYEQYF.

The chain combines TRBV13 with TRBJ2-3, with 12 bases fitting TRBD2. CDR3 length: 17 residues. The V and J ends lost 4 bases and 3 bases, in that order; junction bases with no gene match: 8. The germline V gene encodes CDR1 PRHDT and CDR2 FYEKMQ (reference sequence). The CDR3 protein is CASSSPLAGGKTDTQYF. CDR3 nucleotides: TGTGCCAGCAGCTCCCCCCTAGCGGGAGGGAAGACAGATACGCAGTATTTT.

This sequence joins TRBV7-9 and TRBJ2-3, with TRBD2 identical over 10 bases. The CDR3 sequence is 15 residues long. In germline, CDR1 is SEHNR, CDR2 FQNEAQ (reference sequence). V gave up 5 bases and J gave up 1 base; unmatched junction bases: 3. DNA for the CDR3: TGTGCCAGCAGCACAGCGGGAGGGGGCACAGATACGCAGTATTTT. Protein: CASSTAGGGTDTQYF. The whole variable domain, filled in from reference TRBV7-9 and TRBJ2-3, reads DTGVSQNPRHKITKRGQNVTFRCDPISEHNRLYWYRQTLGQGPEFLTYFQNEAQLEKSRLLSDRFSAERPKGSFSTLEIQRTEQGDSAMYLCASSTAGGGTDTQYFGPGTRLTVL.

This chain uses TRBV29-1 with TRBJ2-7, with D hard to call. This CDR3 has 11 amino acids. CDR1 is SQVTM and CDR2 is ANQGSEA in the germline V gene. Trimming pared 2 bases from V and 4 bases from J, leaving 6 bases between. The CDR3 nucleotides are TGCAGCGTTGAAAACAGTTACGAGCAGTACTTC. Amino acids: CSVENSYEQYF.

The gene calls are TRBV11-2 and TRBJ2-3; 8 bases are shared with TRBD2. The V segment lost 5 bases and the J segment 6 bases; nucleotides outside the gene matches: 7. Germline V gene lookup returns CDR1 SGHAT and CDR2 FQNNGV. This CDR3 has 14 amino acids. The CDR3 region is CASSPSRTSDTQYF. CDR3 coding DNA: TGTGCCAGCAGCCCTTCCAGGACTAGCGATACGCAGTATTTT.

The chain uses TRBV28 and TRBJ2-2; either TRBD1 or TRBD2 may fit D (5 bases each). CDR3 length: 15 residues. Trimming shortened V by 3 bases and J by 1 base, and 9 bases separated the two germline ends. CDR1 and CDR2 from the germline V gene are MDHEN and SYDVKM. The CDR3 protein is CASSLGRRNTGELFF. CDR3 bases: TGTGCCAGCAGTTTGGGACGGAGGAACACCGGGGAGCTGTTTTTT.

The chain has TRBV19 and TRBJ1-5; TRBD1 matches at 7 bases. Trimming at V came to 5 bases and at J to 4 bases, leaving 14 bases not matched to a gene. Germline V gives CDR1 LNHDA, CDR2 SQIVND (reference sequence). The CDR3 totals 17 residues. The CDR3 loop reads CASSAEFLTGRNQPQHF. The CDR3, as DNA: TGTGCCAGTAGTGCTGAATTCTTGACAGGGCGAAATCAGCCCCAGCATTTT.

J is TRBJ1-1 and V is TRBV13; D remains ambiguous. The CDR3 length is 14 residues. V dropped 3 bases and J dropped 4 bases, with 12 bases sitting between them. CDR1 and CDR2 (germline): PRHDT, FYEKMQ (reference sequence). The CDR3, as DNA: TGTGCCAGCAGCTTTAGGTCACGCGGCACTGAAGCTTTCTTT. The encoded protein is CASSFRSRGTEAFF. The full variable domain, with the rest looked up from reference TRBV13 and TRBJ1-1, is AAGVIQSPRHLIKEKRETATLKCYPIPRHDTVYWYQQGPGQDPQFLISFYEKMQSDKGSIPDRFSAQQFSDYHSELNMSSLELGDSALYFCASSFRSRGTEAFFGQGTRLTVV.

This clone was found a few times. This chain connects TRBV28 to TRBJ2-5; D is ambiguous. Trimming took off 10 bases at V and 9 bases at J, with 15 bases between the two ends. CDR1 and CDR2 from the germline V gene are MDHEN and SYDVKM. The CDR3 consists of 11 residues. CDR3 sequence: CATSLISSQYF. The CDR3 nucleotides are TGTGCCACCTCCCTCATTTCTTCCCAGTACTTC.

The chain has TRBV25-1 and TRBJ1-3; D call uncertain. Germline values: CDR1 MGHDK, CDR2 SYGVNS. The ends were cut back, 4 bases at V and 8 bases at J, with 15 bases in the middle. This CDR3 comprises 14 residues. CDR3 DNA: TGTGCCAGCAGTGTACTAGGCGGCGCGGACACCATATATTTT. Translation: CASSVLGGADTIYF.

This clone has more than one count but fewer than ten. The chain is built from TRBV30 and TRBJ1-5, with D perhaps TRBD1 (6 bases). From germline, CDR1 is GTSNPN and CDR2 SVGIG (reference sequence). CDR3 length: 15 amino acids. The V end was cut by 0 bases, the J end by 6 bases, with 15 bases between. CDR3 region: CAWSVRGVMVQPQHF. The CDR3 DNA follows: TGTGCCTGGAGTGTTAGGGGGGTGATGGTTCAGCCCCAGCATTTT.

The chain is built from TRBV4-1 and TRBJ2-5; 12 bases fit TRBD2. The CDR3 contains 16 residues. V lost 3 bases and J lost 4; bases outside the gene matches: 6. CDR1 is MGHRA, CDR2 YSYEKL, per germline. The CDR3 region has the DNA TGCGCCAGCAGCCATGCACTAGCGGGAGGTGGAGAGACCCAGTACTTC. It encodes CASSHALAGGGETQYF.

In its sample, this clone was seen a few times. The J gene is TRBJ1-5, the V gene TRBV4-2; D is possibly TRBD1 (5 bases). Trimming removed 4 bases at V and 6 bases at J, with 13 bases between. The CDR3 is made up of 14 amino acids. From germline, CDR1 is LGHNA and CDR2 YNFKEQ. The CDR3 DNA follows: TGTGCCAGCAGCCGGTTGAGGGGACCTCAGCCCCAGCATTTT. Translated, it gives CASSRLRGPQPQHF.

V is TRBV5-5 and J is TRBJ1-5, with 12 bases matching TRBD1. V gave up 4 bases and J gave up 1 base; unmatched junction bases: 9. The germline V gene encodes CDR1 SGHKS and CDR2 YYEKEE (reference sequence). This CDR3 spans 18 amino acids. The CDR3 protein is CASSTGDRGPESNQPQHF. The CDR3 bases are TGTGCCAGCAGCACAGGGGACAGGGGGCCTGAAAGCAATCAGCCCCAGCATTTT.

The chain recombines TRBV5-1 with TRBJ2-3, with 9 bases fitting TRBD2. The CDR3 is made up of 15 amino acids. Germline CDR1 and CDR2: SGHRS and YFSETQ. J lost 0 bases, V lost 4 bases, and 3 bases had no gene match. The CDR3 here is CASSPAGGSTDTQYF. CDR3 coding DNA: TGCGCCAGCAGCCCGGCGGGGGGGAGCACAGATACGCAGTATTTT.

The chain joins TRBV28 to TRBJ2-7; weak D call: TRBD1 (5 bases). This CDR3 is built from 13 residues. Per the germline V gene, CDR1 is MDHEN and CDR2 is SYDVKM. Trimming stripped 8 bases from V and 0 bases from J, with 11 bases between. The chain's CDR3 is CASAIDSSYEQYF. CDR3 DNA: TGTGCCAGCGCCATAGACAGCTCCTACGAGCAGTACTTC.

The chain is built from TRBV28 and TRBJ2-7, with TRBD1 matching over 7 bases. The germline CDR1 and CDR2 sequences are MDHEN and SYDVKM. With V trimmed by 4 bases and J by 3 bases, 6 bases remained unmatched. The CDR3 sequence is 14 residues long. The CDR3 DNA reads TGTGCCAGCAGTTCTGCCGGGACAGTCTACGAGCAGTACTTC. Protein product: CASSSAGTVYEQYF.